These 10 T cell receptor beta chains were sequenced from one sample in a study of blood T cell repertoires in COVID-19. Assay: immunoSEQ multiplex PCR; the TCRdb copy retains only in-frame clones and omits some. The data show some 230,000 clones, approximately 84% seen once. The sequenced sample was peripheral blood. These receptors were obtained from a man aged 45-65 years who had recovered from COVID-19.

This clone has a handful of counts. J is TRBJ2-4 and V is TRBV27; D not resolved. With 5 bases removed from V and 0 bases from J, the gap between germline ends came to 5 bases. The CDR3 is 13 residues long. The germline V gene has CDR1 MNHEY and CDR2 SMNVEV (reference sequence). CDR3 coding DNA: TGTGCCAGCAGTCATTTAGCCAAAAACATTCAGTACTTC. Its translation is CASSHLAKNIQYF.

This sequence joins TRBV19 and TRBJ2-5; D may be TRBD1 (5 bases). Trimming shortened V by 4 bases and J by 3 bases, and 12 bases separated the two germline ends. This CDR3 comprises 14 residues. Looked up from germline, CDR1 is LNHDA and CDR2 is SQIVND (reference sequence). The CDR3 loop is CASSTWVGEETQYF. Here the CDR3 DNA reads TGTGCCAGTAGTACCTGGGTAGGGGAAGAGACCCAGTACTTC.

CDR3 bases: TGTGCCAGCAGCCCCTTCTACACAGATACGCAGTATTTT. It specifies CASSPFYTDTQYF. The chain uses TRBV14 and TRBJ2-3; no definite D call. Deletions cut 4 bases from V and 2 bases from J, with 7 bases between. The CDR3 runs to 13 residues. Germline V lookup: CDR1 SGHDN, CDR2 FVKESK.

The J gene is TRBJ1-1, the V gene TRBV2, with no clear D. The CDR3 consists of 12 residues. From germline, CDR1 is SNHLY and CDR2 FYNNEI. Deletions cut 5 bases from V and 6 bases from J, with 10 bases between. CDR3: CASSSDFPEAFF. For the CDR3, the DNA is TGTGCCAGCAGTTCAGACTTTCCTGAAGCTTTCTTT.

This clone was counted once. In DNA, the CDR3 is TGTGCCAGCAGCCCATGGGGACAGATCCACTACGAGCAGTACTTC. This sequence encodes CASSPWGQIHYEQYF. The V gene is TRBV7-8, the J gene TRBJ2-7, with 7 bases aligning to TRBD1. V lost 5 bases, J lost 3 bases, and 10 bases stayed unmatched. The length of the CDR3 is 15 residues. CDR1 is SGHVS, CDR2 FQNEAQ, per germline.

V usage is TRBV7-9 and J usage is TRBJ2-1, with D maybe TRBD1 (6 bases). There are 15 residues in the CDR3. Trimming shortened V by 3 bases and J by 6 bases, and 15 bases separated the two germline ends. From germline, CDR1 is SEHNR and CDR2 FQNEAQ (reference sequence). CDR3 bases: TGTGCCAGCAGCTTCCTCGGGGACACCTCCAATGAGCAGTTCTTC. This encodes CASSFLGDTSNEQFF.

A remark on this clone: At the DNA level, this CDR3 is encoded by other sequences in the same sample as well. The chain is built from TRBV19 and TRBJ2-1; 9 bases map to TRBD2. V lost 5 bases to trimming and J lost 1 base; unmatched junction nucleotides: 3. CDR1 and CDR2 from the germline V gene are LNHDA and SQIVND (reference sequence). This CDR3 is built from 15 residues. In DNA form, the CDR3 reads TGTGCCAGTAGTCTTAGCGGGAGTTCCTACAATGAGCAGTTCTTC. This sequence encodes CASSLSGSSYNEQFF.

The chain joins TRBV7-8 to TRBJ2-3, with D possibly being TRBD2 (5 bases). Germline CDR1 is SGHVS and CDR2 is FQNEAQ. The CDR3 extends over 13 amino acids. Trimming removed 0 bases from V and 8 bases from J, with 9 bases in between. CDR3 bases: TGTGCCAGCAGCTTAGCTGAAGAGGGTACGCAGTATTTT. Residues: CASSLAEEGTQYF.

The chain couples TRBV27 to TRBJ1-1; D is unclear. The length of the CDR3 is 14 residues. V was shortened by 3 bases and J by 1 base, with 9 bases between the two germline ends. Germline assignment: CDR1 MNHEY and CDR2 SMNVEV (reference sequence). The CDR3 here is CASSLNRRNTEAFF. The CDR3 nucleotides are TGTGCCAGCAGTTTGAACAGAAGGAACACTGAAGCTTTCTTT.

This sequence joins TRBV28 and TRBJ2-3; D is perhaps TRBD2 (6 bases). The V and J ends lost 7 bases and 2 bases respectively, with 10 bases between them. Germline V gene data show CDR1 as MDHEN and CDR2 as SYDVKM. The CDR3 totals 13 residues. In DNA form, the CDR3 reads TGTGCCAGCAACGGCGGGAACACAGATACGCAGTATTTT. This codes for CASNGGNTDTQYF.